The clone carrying this T cell receptor (beta chain) has a count of ten or more. What it binds is unknown. This specimen comes from a study of spatial heterogeneity in lung cancer. Study findings and constraints: Expanded intratumoral alpha and beta TCR counts tracked tumor mutation counts.

The CDR3 consists of 13 residues. Germline V gives CDR1 SGHTA, CDR2 FQGNSA. V was cut by 1 base and J by 4 bases, with 5 bases left in between. As for time point: sample taken at primary tumor resection. TCRdb reanalysed the 5' RACE reads using MiXCR and keeps one entry per CDR3 protein. This sample yields about 24,000 distinct CDR3 sequences, of which roughly 10% are seen a single time; just under 8% belongs to the top ten. The chain couples TRBV7-2 to TRBJ2-1, with D hard to call. The sequencing used lung tumor tissue, collected at surgery. This clonotype was obtained from a male donor with early-stage non-small cell lung cancer. In DNA, the CDR3 is TGTGCCAGCAGCTTAGGTCGTTACAATGAGCAGTTCTTC. Amino acid sequence: CASSLGRYNEQFF.